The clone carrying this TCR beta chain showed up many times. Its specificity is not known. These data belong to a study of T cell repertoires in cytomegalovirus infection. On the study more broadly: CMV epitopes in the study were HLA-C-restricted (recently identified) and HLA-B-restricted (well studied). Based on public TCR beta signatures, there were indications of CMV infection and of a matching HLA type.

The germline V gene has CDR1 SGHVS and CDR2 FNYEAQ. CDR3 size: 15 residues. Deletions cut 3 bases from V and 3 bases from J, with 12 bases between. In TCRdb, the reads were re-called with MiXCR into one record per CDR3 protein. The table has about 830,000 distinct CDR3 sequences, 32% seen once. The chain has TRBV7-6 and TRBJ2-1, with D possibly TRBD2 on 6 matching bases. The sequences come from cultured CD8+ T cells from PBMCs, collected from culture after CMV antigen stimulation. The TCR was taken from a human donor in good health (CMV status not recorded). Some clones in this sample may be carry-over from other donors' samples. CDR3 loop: CASSLSSEGYNEQFF. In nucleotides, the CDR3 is TGTGCCAGCAGCTTGAGCTCGGAGGGCTACAATGAGCAGTTCTTC.